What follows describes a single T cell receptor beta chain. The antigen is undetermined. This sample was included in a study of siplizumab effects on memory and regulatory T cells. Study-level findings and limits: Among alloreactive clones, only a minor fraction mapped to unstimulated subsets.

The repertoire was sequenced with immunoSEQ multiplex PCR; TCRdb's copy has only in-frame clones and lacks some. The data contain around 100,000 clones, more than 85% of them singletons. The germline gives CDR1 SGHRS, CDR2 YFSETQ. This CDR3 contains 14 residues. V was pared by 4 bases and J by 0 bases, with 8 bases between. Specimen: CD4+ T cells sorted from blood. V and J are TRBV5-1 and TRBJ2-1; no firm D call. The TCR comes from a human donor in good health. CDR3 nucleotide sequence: TGCGCCAGCAGCCCGGAAGGCTCCTACAATGAGCAGTTCTTC. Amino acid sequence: CASSPEGSYNEQFF.